This T cell receptor beta chain was sequenced during a study of blood T cell repertoires in COVID-19. Ages ranged from roughly 18 to 100 years, with residence in about two dozen US areas. Cohort 3 recovered donors had two negative PCRs, clearance, or symptom resolution. Trimming took 0 bases from V and 0 from J, leaving 10 bases between them. The germline CDR1 and CDR2 sequences are SGHAT and FQNNGV. The CDR3 spans 16 residues. Only in-frame clones appear in the TCRdb table, and some are missing; sequencing was by immunoSEQ multiplex PCR. The profile shows approximately 160,000 clones, roughly 87% of them singletons.

This chain joins TRBV11-2 and TRBJ2-3; maybe TRBD2 (5 bases). Sample: PBMCs or T cells enriched from blood (not recorded which). This sequence was found in a woman in her fifties or sixties who had recovered from COVID-19. Here the CDR3 reads CASSLDGTGSTDTQYF. CDR3 nucleotide sequence: TGTGCCAGCAGCTTAGATGGAACGGGAAGCACAGATACGCAGTATTTT.